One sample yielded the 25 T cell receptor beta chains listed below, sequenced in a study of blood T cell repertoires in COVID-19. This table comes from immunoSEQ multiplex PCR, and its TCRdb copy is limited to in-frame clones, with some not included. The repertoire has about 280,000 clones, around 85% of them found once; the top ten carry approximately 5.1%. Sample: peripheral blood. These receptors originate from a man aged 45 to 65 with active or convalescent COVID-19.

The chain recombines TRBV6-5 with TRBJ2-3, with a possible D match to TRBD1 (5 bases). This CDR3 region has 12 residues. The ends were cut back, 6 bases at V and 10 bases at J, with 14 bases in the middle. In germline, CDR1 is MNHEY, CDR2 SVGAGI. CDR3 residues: CASSPSLGAQYF. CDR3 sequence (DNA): TGTGCCAGCAGCCCGAGCCTAGGGGCGCAGTATTTT.

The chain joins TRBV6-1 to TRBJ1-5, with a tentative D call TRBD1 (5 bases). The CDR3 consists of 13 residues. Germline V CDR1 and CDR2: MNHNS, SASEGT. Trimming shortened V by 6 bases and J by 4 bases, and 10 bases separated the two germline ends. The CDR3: CASSSRQNQPQHF. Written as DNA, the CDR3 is TGTGCCAGCAGCTCTAGACAGAATCAGCCCCAGCATTTT.

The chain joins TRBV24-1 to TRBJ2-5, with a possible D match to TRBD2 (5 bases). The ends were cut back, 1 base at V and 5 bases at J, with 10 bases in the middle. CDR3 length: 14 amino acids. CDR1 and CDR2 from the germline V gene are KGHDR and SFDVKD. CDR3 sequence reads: CATSDFGGVETQYF. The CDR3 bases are TGTGCCACCAGTGATTTCGGAGGAGTGGAGACCCAGTACTTC.

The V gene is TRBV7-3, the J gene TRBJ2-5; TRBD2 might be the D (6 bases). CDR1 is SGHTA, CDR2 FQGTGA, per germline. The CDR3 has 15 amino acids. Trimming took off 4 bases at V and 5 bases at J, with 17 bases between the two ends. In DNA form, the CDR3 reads TGTGCCAGCAGCTCATCTGGGACTGAGTGTGAGACCCAGTACTTC. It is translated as CASSSSGTECETQYF.

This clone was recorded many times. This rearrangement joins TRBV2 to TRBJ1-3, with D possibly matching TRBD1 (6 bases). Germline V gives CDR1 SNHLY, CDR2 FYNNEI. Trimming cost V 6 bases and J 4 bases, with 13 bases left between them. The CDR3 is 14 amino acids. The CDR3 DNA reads TGTGCCAGCAGGGAAACAGGGCCCGGAAACACCATATATTTT. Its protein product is CASRETGPGNTIYF.

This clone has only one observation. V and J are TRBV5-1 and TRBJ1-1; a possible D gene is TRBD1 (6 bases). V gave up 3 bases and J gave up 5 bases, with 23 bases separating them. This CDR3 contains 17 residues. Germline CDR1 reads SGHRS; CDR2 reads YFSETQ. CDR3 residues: CASSYHLATGGGTEAFF. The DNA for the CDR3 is TGCGCCAGCAGCTACCACCTCGCGACAGGCGGGGGGACTGAAGCTTTCTTT.

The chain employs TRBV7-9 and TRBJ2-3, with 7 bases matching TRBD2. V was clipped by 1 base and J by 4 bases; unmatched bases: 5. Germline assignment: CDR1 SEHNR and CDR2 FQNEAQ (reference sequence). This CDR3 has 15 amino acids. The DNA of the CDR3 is TGTGCCAGCAGCTTAGGGCGGGAGAGGGCAGATACGCAGTATTTT. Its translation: CASSLGRERADTQYF.

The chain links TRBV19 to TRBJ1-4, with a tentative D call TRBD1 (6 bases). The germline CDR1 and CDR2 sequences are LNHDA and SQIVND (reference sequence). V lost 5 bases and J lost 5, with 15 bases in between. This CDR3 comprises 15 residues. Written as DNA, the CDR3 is TGTGCCAGTAGTCCGACCGGGACACCGAATGAAAAACTGTTTTTT. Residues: CASSPTGTPNEKLFF.

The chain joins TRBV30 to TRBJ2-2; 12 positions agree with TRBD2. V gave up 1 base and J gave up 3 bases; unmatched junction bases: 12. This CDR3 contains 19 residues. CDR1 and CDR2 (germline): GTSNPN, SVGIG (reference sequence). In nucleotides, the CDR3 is TGTGCCTGGAGTGACTCCGGACTAGCGGGATTATCGGACACCGGGGAGCTGTTTTTT. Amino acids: CAWSDSGLAGLSDTGELFF.

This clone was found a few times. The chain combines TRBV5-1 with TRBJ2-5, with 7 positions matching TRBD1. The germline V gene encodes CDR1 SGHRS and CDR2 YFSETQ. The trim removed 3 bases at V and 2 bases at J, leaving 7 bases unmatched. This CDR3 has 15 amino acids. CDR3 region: CASSSTGTVQETQYF. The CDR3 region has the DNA TGCGCCAGCAGCTCTACCGGGACAGTGCAAGAGACCCAGTACTTC.

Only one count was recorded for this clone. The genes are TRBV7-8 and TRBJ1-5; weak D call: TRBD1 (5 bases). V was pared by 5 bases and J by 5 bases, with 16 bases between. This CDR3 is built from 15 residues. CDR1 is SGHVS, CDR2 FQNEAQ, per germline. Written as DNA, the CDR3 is TGTGCCAGCAGCCCCGGGGGGGGTAGGGATCAGCCCCAGCATTTT. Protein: CASSPGGGRDQPQHF.

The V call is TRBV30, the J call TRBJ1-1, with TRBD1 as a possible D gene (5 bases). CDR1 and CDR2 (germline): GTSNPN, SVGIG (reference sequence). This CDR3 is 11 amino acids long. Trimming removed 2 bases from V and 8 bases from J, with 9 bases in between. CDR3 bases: TGTGCCTGGAGTAGGGGAGGCGAAGCTTTCTTT. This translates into CAWSRGGEAFF.

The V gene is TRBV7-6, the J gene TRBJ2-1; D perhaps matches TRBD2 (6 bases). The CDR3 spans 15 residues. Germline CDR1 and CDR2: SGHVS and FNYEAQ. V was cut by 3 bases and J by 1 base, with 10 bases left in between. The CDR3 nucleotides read TGTGCCAGCAGCTTGGGCGGGACGTCCTACAATGAGCAGTTCTTC. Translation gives CASSLGGTSYNEQFF.

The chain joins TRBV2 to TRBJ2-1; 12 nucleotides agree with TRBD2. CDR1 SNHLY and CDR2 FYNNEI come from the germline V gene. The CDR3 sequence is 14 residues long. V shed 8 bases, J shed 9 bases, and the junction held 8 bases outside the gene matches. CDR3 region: CASRLAGVGVEQFF. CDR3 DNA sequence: TGTGCCAGCCGACTAGCGGGAGTCGGGGTTGAGCAGTTCTTC.

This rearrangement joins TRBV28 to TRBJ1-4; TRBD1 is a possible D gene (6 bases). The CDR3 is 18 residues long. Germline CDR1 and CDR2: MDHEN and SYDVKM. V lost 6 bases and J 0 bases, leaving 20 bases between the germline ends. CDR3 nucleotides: TGTGCCAGCAGCCCGCTTAAAGACAGGATACCAACTAATGAAAAACTGTTTTTT. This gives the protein CASSPLKDRIPTNEKLFF.

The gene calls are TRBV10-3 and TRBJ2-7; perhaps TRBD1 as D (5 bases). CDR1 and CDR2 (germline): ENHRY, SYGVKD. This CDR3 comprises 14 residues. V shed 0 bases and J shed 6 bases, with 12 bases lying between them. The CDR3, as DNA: TGTGCCATCAGTGAGTCGGCAGGGTCAGGCGAGCAGTACTTC. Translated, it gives CAISESAGSGEQYF.

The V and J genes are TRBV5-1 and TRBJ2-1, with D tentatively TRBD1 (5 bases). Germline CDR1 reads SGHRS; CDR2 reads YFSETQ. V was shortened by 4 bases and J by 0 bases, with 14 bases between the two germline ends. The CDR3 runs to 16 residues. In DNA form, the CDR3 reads TGCGCCAGCAGCACGCGACAGACGGTCTCCTACAATGAGCAGTTCTTC. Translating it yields CASSTRQTVSYNEQFF.

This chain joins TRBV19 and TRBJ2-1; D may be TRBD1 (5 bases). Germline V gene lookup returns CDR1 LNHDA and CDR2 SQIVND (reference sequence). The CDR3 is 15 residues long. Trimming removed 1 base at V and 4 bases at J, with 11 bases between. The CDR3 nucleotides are TGTGCCAGTAGTATAGTAGGGGCGCGTTACAATGAGCAGTTCTTC. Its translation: CASSIVGARYNEQFF.

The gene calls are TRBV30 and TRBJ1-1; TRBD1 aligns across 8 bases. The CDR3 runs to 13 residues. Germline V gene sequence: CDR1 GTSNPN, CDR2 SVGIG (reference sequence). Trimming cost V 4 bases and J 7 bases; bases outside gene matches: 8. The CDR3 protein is CAWNPDRGNEAFF. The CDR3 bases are TGTGCCTGGAATCCCGACAGGGGAAATGAAGCTTTCTTT.

The CDR3 DNA is TGTGCCAGCAGCTTAACTACAGGTTATGATGAAGCTTTCTTT. Protein product: CASSLTTGYDEAFF. The chain carries TRBV5-4 and TRBJ1-1, with D maybe TRBD1 (5 bases). The ends were cut back, 2 bases at V and 7 bases at J, with 15 bases in the middle. CDR3 length: 14 residues. CDR1 is SGHNT and CDR2 is YYREEE in the germline V gene (reference sequence).

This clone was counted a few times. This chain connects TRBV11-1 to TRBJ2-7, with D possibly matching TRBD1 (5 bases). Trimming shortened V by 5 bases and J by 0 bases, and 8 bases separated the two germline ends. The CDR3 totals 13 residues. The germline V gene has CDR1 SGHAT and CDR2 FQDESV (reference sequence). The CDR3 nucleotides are TGTGCCAGCAGCATCGGACACTCCTACGAGCAGTACTTC. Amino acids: CASSIGHSYEQYF.

CDR3 in DNA: TGTGCCACCGCGGGGGGCGGCCTTTACAATGAGCAGTTCTTC. Translated, it gives CATAGGGLYNEQFF. The gene calls are TRBV6-6 and TRBJ2-1; the match to TRBD2 covers 8 bases. The V segment lost 10 bases and the J segment 4 bases; nucleotides outside the gene matches: 9. Germline values: CDR1 MNHNY, CDR2 SVGAGI (reference sequence). The CDR3 has 14 residues.

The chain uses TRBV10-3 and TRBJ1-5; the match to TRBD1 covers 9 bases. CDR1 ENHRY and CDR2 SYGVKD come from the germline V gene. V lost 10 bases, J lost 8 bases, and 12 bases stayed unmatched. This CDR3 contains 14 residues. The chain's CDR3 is CATRRDRAIEPQHF. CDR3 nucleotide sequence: TGTGCCACCCGCCGGGACAGGGCGATAGAGCCCCAGCATTTT.

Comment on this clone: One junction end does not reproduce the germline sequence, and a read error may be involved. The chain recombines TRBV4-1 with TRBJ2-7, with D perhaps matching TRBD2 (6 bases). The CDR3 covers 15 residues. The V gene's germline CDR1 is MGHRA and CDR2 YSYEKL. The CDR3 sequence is CASSQEPRDSHEQYF. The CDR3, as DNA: TGCGCCAGCAGCCAAGAACCCCGGGACTCCCACGAGCAGTACTTC.

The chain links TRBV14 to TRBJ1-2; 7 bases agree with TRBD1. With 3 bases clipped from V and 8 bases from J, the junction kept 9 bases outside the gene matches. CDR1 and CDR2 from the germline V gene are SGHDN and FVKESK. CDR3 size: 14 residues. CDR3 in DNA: TGTGCCAGCAGCCACCGGGGGACAGTGAGGGGCTACACCTTC. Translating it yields CASSHRGTVRGYTF.